Reported below is one T cell receptor (beta chain). Its target is unknown. This specimen belongs to a study of cytomegalovirus exposure and HLA in healthy donors. Broader study findings: According to reports, the classifier identified cytomegalovirus status with high specificity and sensitivity. Reports indicate that TCR beta sequences accurately predicted the HLA-A and HLA-B alleles of most subjects.

Trimming removed 3 bases from V and 6 bases from J; junction bases left unmatched: 2. Germline assignment: CDR1 SGHKS and CDR2 YYEKEE (reference sequence). CDR3 size: 15 residues. A multiplex PCR was run with 60 Vbeta primers and 13 Jbeta primers. The repertoire was sequenced with immunoSEQ multiplex PCR; TCRdb's copy has only in-frame clones and lacks some. In the table there are about 170,000 clones, approximately 82% of which are singletons. The source of this sequence is a male donor in good health and CMV-seronegative. The genes are TRBV5-5 and TRBJ2-3, with TRBD2 matching 15 bases. Sample: PBMCs. CDR3 nucleotide sequence: TGTGCCAGCAGCTCTGGGACTAGCGGGAGGGATACGCAGTATTTT. This gives the protein CASSSGTSGRDTQYF.